Listed here are 18 T cell receptor beta chains from one sample, sequenced in a study of breast tumors, draining lymph nodes, adjacent tissues. TCRdb analysed the multiplex PCR reads with MiXCR anew, one entry per CDR3 protein. The data show some 140,000 distinct CDR3 sequences, with around 20% seen just once and 2.2% held by the top ten. Breast cancer patients provided tissue from their axillary draining lymph nodes. Sequencing was performed on axillary lymph node tissue. These TCRs come from a female donor with breast cancer. Some clones in this sample may be carry-over from other donors' samples.

In regard to this clonotype: Just one base apart from a much larger clone, this may be a read error. No conserved phenylalanine or tryptophan ends this CDR3, so it is likely a read error. The chain couples TRBV19 to TRBJ2-5; no clear D gene. V dropped 6 bases and J dropped 5 bases, with 16 bases sitting between them. Germline V lookup: CDR1 LNHDA, CDR2 SQIVND (reference sequence). This CDR3 has 14 amino acids. The CDR3 bases are TGTGCCAGTAGCGACCGGAGCCCGCGGGAGACCCAGTACGTC. Residues: CASSDRSPRETQYV.

The sample holds many counts of this clonotype. The V gene is TRBV4-1, the J gene TRBJ2-6; D remains ambiguous. The V end was cut by 4 bases, the J end by 1 base, with 5 bases between. Germline-derived CDR1 and CDR2 are MGHRA and YSYEKL. CDR3 length: 14 residues. For the CDR3, the DNA is TGCGCCAGCAGCCGACAATCTGGGGCCAACGTCCTGACTTTC. Protein: CASSRQSGANVLTF.

On this clonotype: Possible read error: a much larger clone is one base away. The chain employs TRBV10-2 and TRBJ1-5, with a possible D match to TRBD1 (6 bases). TRBJ2-3 explains the end of the DNA better; the J call may be wrong. The CDR3 is 14 residues long. The V gene's germline CDR1 is WSHSY and CDR2 SAAADI. This chain's CDR3 is CASSESQGRQPQYF. In nucleotides, the CDR3 is TGCGCCAGCAGTGAGTCACAGGGCCGGCAGCCCCAGTATTTT.

This clonotype came up many times. The CDR3 bases are TGTGCCACCAGTCCAAATGCGGGGACCTCCTACAATGAGCAGTTCTTC. Amino acids: CATSPNAGTSYNEQFF. The gene calls are TRBV24-1 and TRBJ2-1; weak D call: TRBD2 (6 bases). The ends were cut back, 6 bases at V and 0 bases at J, with 14 bases in the middle. Germline lookup yields CDR1 KGHDR and CDR2 SFDVKD. This CDR3 has 16 amino acids.

This clonotype was seen many times. This sequence joins TRBV2 and TRBJ2-1, with 10 bases fitting TRBD2. Germline lookup yields CDR1 SNHLY and CDR2 FYNNEI. The CDR3 length is 16 residues. The junction had 11 bases not matched to a gene; V was cut back by 7 bases and J by 5 bases. CDR3 sequence: CASTPSGAGGHNEQFF. DNA for the CDR3: TGTGCCAGCACCCCGTCGGGAGCGGGAGGGCACAATGAGCAGTTCTTC.

This clonotype was detected ten times or more. The rearrangement joins TRBV20-1 to TRBJ2-7; 8 bases map to TRBD2. V shed 7 bases, J shed 4 bases, and the junction held 9 bases outside the gene matches. Germline CDR1 and CDR2: DFQATT and SNEGSKA (reference sequence). There are 13 residues in the CDR3. CDR3 sequence: CSVFSGEGYEQYF. The CDR3 nucleotides read TGCAGTGTCTTTAGCGGGGAGGGGTACGAGCAGTACTTC.

This clonotype occurred a few times. V and J are TRBV6-1 and TRBJ2-2; TRBD1 matches 8 bases. Germline CDR1 MNHNS, CDR2 SASEGT. The CDR3 consists of 16 residues. The V and J ends lost 5 bases and 2 bases, in that order; junction bases with no gene match: 7. The CDR3 spells CASSTPTGVNTGELFF. The CDR3 nucleotides are TGTGCCAGCAGTACGCCGACAGGGGTAAACACCGGGGAGCTGTTTTTT.

There are many counts of this clonotype. V usage is TRBV12-3 or TRBV12-4 and J usage is TRBJ1-2; 8 bases match TRBD1. This CDR3 contains 14 residues. V shed 1 base, J shed 5 bases, and the junction held 3 bases outside the gene matches. Here the CDR3 reads CASSLEQGVYGYTF. CDR3 nucleotides: TGTGCCAGCAGTTTAGAACAGGGGGTTTATGGCTACACCTTC.

The chain has TRBV28 and TRBJ2-3; possibly TRBD1 for D (6 bases). The germline gives CDR1 MDHEN, CDR2 SYDVKM. This CDR3 has 14 amino acids. Trimming stripped 5 bases from V and 10 bases from J, with 19 bases between. The CDR3 protein is CASSPERTGNAQYF. The CDR3 nucleotides read TGTGCCAGCAGTCCAGAACGAACAGGGAATGCGCAGTATTTT.

This clonotype was seen ten or more times. The V call is TRBV10-3, the J call TRBJ2-7, with 10 bases lining up with TRBD1. Germline CDR1 and CDR2: ENHRY and SYGVKD. The CDR3 spans 13 residues. With V trimmed by 10 bases and J by 5 bases, 8 bases remained unmatched. The chain's CDR3 is CATRQGAEDEQYF. The CDR3 DNA reads TGTGCCACCCGACAGGGGGCTGAGGACGAGCAGTACTTC.

This chain connects TRBV18 to TRBJ2-2; TRBD2 matches at 12 bases. V was pared by 3 bases and J by 6 bases, with 14 bases of the junction left unmatched. Germline lookup yields CDR1 KGHSH and CDR2 LQKENI. The CDR3 length is 19 residues. CDR3 residues: CASSPNRLAGASGAGELFF. The CDR3 DNA follows: TGTGCCAGCTCACCCAATCGACTAGCGGGAGCGTCTGGGGCCGGGGAGCTGTTTTTT.

About this clonotype: A clone one base away is much larger, so this may be a read error. The chain couples TRBV4-2 to TRBJ2-1, with D perhaps TRBD1 (5 bases). The CDR3 covers 17 residues. Germline lookup yields CDR1 LGHNA and CDR2 YNFKEQ. CDR3: CASSQDMTPFGQGRLSF. Here the CDR3 DNA reads TGTGCCAGCAGCCAAGACATGACACCCTTTGGGCAGGGCCGGCTGTCCTTC.

A word on this clonotype: Without the conserved terminal phenylalanine or tryptophan, this CDR3 likely stems from a read error. The CDR3 reads CASSQGIWARGAHNEQFL. The CDR3 coding sequence is TGCGCCAGCAGCCAAGGGATTTGGGCTAGGGGGGCACACAATGAGCAGTTCCTC. This chain uses TRBV4-1 with TRBJ2-1; D assignment may be TRBD1 or TRBD2 (6 bases each). V was clipped by 1 base and J by 5 bases, with 21 bases between them. Germline V lookup: CDR1 MGHRA, CDR2 YSYEKL. This CDR3 is built from 18 residues.

This clonotype was counted ten times or more. The rearrangement links TRBV19 to TRBJ1-2, with D hard to call. CDR1 LNHDA and CDR2 SQIVND come from the germline V gene (reference sequence). CDR3 size: 12 residues. The V end was cut by 1 base, the J end by 8 bases, with 8 bases between. The CDR3 DNA follows: TGTGCCAGTAGTATAGCGGGCCGGGGCTACACCTTC. It codes for CASSIAGRGYTF.

This clonotype occurred many times. The rearrangement joins TRBV29-1 to TRBJ2-1; D perhaps matches TRBD1 (6 bases). This CDR3 region has 14 residues. Germline assignment: CDR1 SQVTM and CDR2 ANQGSEA. V was cut by 6 bases and J by 4 bases, with 16 bases left in between. CDR3 nucleotides: TGCAGCGTCCGGTCCGGGACACGATACAATGAGCAGTTCTTC. This translates into CSVRSGTRYNEQFF.

This clonotype was detected ten times or more. V is TRBV27 and J is TRBJ2-3; D ambiguous. This CDR3 is 16 amino acids long. Germline lookup yields CDR1 MNHEY and CDR2 SMNVEV (reference sequence). Trimming stripped 6 bases from V and 5 bases from J, with 21 bases between. Here the CDR3 reads CASRPTHGMGGDTQYF. The CDR3 DNA sequence: TGTGCCAGCAGACCGACTCACGGAATGGGTGGAGATACGCAGTATTTT.

This clonotype was observed many times. The gene calls are TRBV12-3 or TRBV12-4 and TRBJ1-2; TRBD1 is a possible D gene (6 bases). Trimming pared 7 bases from V and 4 bases from J, leaving 19 bases between. This CDR3 contains 15 residues. CDR3 in DNA: TGTGCCAGCACCTTAGGGGGTGCCGCTGCCTATGGCTACACCTTC. Protein sequence: CASTLGGAAAYGYTF.

In the case of this clonotype: This sequence may be a read error, since a much larger clone differs from it by one base. J is TRBJ1-4 and V is TRBV5-1, with a possible D match to TRBD1 (5 bases). Trimming left V 2 bases short and J 7 bases short, with 12 bases between. The germline V gene has CDR1 SGHRS and CDR2 YFSETQ. This CDR3 spans 14 amino acids. CDR3 residues: CASSFGDWGEKLFF. For the CDR3, the DNA is TGCGCCAGCAGCTTTGGGGACTGGGGTGAAAAACTGTTTTTT.